This T cell receptor beta chain is drawn from a study of blood T cell repertoires in COVID-19. Repertoires were generated with immunoSEQ multiplex PCR, while TCRdb's copy carries only in-frame clones and drops some. The table lists 150,000 to 200,000 clones, about 87% of them singletons. CDR1 is SGDLS and CDR2 is YYNGEE in the germline V gene. The V end was cut by 4 bases, the J end by 4 bases, with 20 bases between. This CDR3 comprises 16 residues. Material for sequencing was peripheral blood. The sequence derives from a man in his forties with active or convalescent COVID-19. The chain couples TRBV9 to TRBJ1-1, with a weak D call TRBD1 (6 bases). CDR3 nucleotides: TGTGCCAGCAGCACCCGACAGGTTACGAGTGGCACTGAAGCTTTCTTT. This codes for CASSTRQVTSGTEAFF.